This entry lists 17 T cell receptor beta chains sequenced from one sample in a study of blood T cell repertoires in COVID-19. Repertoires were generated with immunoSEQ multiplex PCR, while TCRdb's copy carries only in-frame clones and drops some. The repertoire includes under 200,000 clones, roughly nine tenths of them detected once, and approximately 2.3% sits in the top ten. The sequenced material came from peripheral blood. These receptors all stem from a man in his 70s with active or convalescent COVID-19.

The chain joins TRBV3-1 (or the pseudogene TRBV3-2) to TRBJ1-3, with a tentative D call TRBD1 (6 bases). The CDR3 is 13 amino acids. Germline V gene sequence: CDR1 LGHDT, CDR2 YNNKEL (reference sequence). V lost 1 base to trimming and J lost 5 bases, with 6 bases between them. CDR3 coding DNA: TGTGCCAGCAGCCAAGGGGACAGAAACACCATATATTTT. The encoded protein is CASSQGDRNTIYF.

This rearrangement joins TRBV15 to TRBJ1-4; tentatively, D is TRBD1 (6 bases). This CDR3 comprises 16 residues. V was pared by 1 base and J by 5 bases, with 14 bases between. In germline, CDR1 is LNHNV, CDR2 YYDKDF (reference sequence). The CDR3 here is CATSRGADRLNEKLFF. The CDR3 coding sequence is TGTGCCACCAGCAGAGGGGCTGACAGGTTAAATGAAAAACTGTTTTTT.

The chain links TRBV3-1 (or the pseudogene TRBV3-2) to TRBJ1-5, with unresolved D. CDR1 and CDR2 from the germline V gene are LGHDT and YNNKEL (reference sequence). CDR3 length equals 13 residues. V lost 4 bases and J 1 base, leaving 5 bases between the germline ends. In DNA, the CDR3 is TGTGCCAGCAGCCGAACAAGCAATCAGCCCCAGCATTTT. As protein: CASSRTSNQPQHF.

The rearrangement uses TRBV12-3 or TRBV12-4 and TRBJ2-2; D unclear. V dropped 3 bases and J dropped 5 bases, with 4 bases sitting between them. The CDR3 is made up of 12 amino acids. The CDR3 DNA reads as TGTGCCAGCAGTTTCCCGACCGGGGAGCTGTTTTTT. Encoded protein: CASSFPTGELFF.

CDR3 in DNA: TGTGCCAGTAGTAACCAGGGCGGTAGCGGGCCTACCTACGAGCAGTACTTC. It is translated as CASSNQGGSGPTYEQYF. The rearrangement links TRBV19 to TRBJ2-7; 7 nucleotides align to TRBD2. The CDR3 has 17 amino acids. Per the germline V gene, CDR1 is LNHDA and CDR2 is SQIVND (reference sequence). Trimming removed 4 bases from V and 2 bases from J; junction bases left unmatched: 14.

The DNA for the CDR3 is TGCAGCGTTGACAGGGTCAACAATGAGCAGTTCTTC. This gives the protein CSVDRVNNEQFF. This chain joins TRBV29-1 and TRBJ2-1, with D possibly matching TRBD1 (5 bases). The CDR3 loop spans 12 amino acids. The germline V and J ends were trimmed by 3 bases and 5 bases, with 8 bases remaining between them. CDR1 and CDR2 (germline): SQVTM, ANQGSEA.

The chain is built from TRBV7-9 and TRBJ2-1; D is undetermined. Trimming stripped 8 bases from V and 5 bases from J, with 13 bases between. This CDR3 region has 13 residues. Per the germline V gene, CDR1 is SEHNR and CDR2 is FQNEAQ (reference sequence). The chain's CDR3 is CASCLSSHNEQFF. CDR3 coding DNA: TGTGCCAGCTGCCTTAGTTCCCACAATGAGCAGTTCTTC.

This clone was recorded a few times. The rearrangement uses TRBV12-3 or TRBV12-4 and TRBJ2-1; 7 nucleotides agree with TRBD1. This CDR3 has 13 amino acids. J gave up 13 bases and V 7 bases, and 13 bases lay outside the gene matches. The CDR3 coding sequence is TGTGCCAGCAACCCCCGGGACAGTAAGGTACAGTTCTTC. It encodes CASNPRDSKVQFF.

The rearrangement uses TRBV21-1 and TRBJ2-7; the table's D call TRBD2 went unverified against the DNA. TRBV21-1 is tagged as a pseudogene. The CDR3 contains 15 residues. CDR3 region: CASSKGAGLDHEQYF. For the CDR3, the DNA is TGTGCCAGCAGCAAAGGCGCGGGACTGGACCACGAGCAGTACTTC.

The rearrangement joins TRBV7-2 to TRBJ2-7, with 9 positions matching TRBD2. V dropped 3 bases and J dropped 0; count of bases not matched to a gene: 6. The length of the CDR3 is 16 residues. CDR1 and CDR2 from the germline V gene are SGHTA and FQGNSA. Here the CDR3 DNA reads TGTGCCAGCAGCTTTGGAGCGGGGGGTCACTCCTACGAGCAGTACTTC. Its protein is CASSFGAGGHSYEQYF.

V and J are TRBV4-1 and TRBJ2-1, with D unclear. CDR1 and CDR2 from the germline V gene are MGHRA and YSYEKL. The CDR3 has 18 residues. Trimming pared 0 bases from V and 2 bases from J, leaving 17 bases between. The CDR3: CASSQERSTPAPYNEQFF. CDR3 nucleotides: TGCGCCAGCAGCCAAGAGCGGTCGACCCCCGCCCCCTACAATGAGCAGTTCTTC.

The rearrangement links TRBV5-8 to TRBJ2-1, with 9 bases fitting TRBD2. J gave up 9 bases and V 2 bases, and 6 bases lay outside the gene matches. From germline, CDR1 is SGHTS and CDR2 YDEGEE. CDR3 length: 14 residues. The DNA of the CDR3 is TGTGCCAGCAGCTTCGGGCTAGCGGGAAGTGAGCAGTTCTTC. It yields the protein CASSFGLAGSEQFF. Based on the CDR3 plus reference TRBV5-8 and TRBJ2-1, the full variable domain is EAGVTQSPTHLIKTRGQQATLRCSPISGHTSVYWYQQALGLGLQFLLWYDEGEERNRGNFPPRFSGRQFPNYSSELNVNALELEDSALYLCASSFGLAGSEQFFGPGTRLTVL.

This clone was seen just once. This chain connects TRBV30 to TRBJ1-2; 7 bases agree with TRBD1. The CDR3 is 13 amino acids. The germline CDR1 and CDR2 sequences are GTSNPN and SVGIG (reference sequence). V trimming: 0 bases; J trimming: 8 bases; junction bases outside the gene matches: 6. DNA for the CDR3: TGTGCCTGGAGTGTACAGGGGATAGGAGGCTACACCTTC. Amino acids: CAWSVQGIGGYTF.

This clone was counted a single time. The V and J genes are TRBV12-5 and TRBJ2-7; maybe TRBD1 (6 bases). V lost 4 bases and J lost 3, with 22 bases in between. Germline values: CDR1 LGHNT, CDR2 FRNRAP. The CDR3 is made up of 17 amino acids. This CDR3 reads CASGSRTASKIYYEQYF. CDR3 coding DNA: TGTGCTAGTGGTTCCCGGACAGCCTCGAAAATCTACTACGAGCAGTACTTC.

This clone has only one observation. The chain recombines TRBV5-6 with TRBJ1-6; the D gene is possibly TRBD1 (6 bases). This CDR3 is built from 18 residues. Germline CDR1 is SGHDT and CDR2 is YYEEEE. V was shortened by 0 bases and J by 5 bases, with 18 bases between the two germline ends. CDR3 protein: CASSLGPGGQMDNSPLHF. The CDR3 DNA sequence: TGTGCCAGCAGCTTGGGCCCCGGGGGGCAAATGGATAATTCACCCCTCCACTTT.

The DNA for the CDR3 is TGCGCCAGCCGCGACAGCCACTACGAGCAGTACTTC. It encodes CASRDSHYEQYF. The chain carries TRBV10-2 and TRBJ2-7; maybe TRBD1 (5 bases). The CDR3 extends over 12 amino acids. In germline, CDR1 is WSHSY, CDR2 SAAADI. V dropped 8 bases and J dropped 3 bases, with 11 bases sitting between them.

The CDR3 DNA sequence: TGTGCCAGCCGTATTCTGAACACTGAAGCTTTCTTT. This translates into CASRILNTEAFF. The V gene is TRBV28, the J gene TRBJ1-1; no reliable D call. The V end lost 8 bases, the J end lost 0 bases, and 7 bases lay between the germline ends. The CDR3 covers 12 residues. Germline V gene data show CDR1 as MDHEN and CDR2 as SYDVKM.